The 17 T cell receptor beta chains reported below all come from one sample, sequenced in a study of T cell repertoires and HLA-DP antigens (dated by TCRdb to the late 2010s). The method was the immunoSEQ multiplex PCR assay. TCRdb took this table from immuneACCESS and kept in-frame rearrangements with V and J called. Such tables lack part of the clones; where checked against another copy, unresolved V genes explain under half of the gap, and the rest is unexplained. This sample lists about 110,000 clones; 92% were detected once. The ten top clones hold about 0.27% of the sample. Their antigens are not known. Sequenced sample: CD4+ T cells from PBMCs. All receptors derive from a woman between 18 and 30 years old in good health and CMV-seronegative.

This sequence joins TRBV28 and TRBJ1-2; D uncertain. This CDR3 region has 16 residues. V was trimmed by 6 bases and J by 7 bases, leaving 24 bases between them. Per germline, CDR1 MDHEN and CDR2 SYDVKM. This chain's CDR3 is CASSPFGNSRAGGYTF. DNA for the CDR3: TGTGCCAGCAGCCCTTTCGGGAACTCACGGGCGGGTGGCTACACCTTC.

The V and J genes are TRBV28 and TRBJ2-3, with D uncertain. Germline V gene lookup returns CDR1 MDHEN and CDR2 SYDVKM. V was pared by 4 bases and J by 2 bases, with 13 bases between. This CDR3 comprises 15 residues. CDR3 amino acids: CASSSHGNPTDTQYF. CDR3 nucleotides: TGTGCCAGCAGTTCCCATGGGAATCCCACAGATACGCAGTATTTT.

The chain carries TRBV29-1 and TRBJ2-3; D ambiguous. The CDR3 is made up of 11 amino acids. The V end lost 6 bases, the J end lost 0 bases, and 4 bases lay between the germline ends. CDR1 is SQVTM and CDR2 is ANQGSEA in the germline V gene. The CDR3 is CSVTSTDTQYF. CDR3 DNA: TGCAGCGTCACTAGCACAGATACGCAGTATTTT.

This clone showed up just once. The V and J genes are TRBV7-6 and TRBJ2-7; the match to TRBD1 covers 7 bases. This CDR3 is built from 16 residues. Germline V gives CDR1 SGHVS, CDR2 FNYEAQ. With V trimmed by 1 base and J by 1 base, 7 bases remained unmatched. Here the CDR3 DNA reads TGTGCCAGCAGCTTAGATGTAGGGGGCGGGTCCTACGAGCAGTACTTC. It translates to CASSLDVGGGSYEQYF.

This clone was recorded only once. The V and J genes are TRBV28 and TRBJ2-7; perhaps TRBD1 as D (5 bases). Trimming stripped 8 bases from V and 4 bases from J, with 18 bases between. The CDR3 contains 14 residues. Germline CDR1 and CDR2: MDHEN and SYDVKM. CDR3 DNA sequence: TGTGCCAGCGGCGTACAGGAATCCTCTTACGAGCAGTACTTC. The encoded protein is CASGVQESSYEQYF.

V is TRBV6-6 and J is TRBJ1-4; unclear D gene. Per the germline V gene, CDR1 is MNHNY and CDR2 is SVGAGI (reference sequence). V gave up 2 bases and J gave up 5 bases, with 12 bases separating them. This CDR3 comprises 15 residues. Written as DNA, the CDR3 is TGTGCCAGCAGTTACGATACGCTCGTGAATGAAAAACTGTTTTTT. It is translated as CASSYDTLVNEKLFF.

The CDR3 sequence is CASSHQGSNSPLHF. As DNA, the CDR3 is TGTGCCAGCAGCCATCAGGGGTCTAATTCACCCCTCCACTTT. The chain couples TRBV7-2 to TRBJ1-6, with D perhaps matching TRBD1 (6 bases). V was shortened by 5 bases and J by 6 bases, with 11 bases between the two germline ends. The germline V gene has CDR1 SGHTA and CDR2 FQGNSA. The CDR3 consists of 14 residues.

This clone came up once. The J gene is TRBJ2-2, the V gene TRBV7-9; D is perhaps TRBD2 (6 bases). This CDR3 has 15 amino acids. Germline loops: CDR1 SEHNR, CDR2 FQNEAQ (reference sequence). V lost 3 bases and J 5 bases, leaving 13 bases between the germline ends. CDR3 sequence (DNA): TGTGCCAGCAGCTTGTCCGGGGGTTGGACCGGGGAGCTGTTTTTT. It is translated as CASSLSGGWTGELFF.

This rearrangement joins TRBV5-1 to TRBJ2-4, with a weak D call TRBD2 (5 bases). This CDR3 spans 13 amino acids. The V and J ends lost 0 bases and 9 bases respectively, with 10 bases between them. Per the germline V gene, CDR1 is SGHRS and CDR2 is YFSETQ. The CDR3 DNA sequence: TGCGCCAGCAGCTTGGCAGGACTTAGCATTCAGTACTTC. This translates into CASSLAGLSIQYF.

DNA of the CDR3: TGTGCCAGCAGTTACTCTGGTAGCGGGGTCCCGAAGCTGTTTTTT. Residues: CASSYSGSGVPKLFF. V gene TRBV6-5 combines with J gene TRBJ2-2; TRBD2 matches 8 bases. Germline V lookup: CDR1 MNHEY, CDR2 SVGAGI. This CDR3 is 15 amino acids long. V gave up 0 bases and J gave up 12 bases; unmatched junction bases: 9.

The chain links TRBV10-3 to TRBJ1-1; 8 positions agree with TRBD1. The junction had 4 bases not matched to a gene; V was cut back by 0 bases and J by 10 bases. Germline CDR1 is ENHRY and CDR2 is SYGVKD. CDR3 length equals 13 residues. The CDR3 is CAISESSGGLAFF. The CDR3 region has the DNA TGTGCCATCAGTGAGTCCTCAGGGGGCTTAGCTTTCTTT.

The V and J genes are TRBV28 and TRBJ2-7; tentative D call: TRBD2 (5 bases). The V end lost 5 bases, the J end lost 5 bases, and 16 bases lay between the germline ends. This CDR3 spans 14 amino acids. The germline CDR1 and CDR2 sequences are MDHEN and SYDVKM. This chain's CDR3 is CASSLRPGIDEQYV. As DNA, the CDR3 is TGTGCCAGCAGTCTTCGCCCGGGGATCGACGAGCAGTACGTC.

The chain is built from TRBV9 and TRBJ2-6; no firm D call. V lost 0 bases and J 0 bases, leaving 10 bases between the germline ends. The germline gives CDR1 SGDLS, CDR2 YYNGEE. The CDR3 covers 17 residues. The CDR3 loop is CASSVGSSSSGANVLTF. CDR3 in DNA: TGTGCCAGCAGCGTAGGGAGCAGCTCCTCTGGGGCCAACGTCCTGACTTTC.

The chain employs TRBV7-2 and TRBJ1-1, with D hard to call. Germline V lookup: CDR1 SGHTA, CDR2 FQGNSA. The CDR3 sequence is 13 residues long. The germline V and J ends were trimmed by 5 bases and 5 bases, with 12 bases remaining between them. This CDR3 reads CASSPLVGTEAFF. DNA for the CDR3: TGTGCCAGCAGCCCTCTAGTGGGGACTGAAGCTTTCTTT.

The gene calls are TRBV28 and TRBJ2-6; TRBD1 matches 9 bases. Germline CDR1 and CDR2: MDHEN and SYDVKM. The CDR3 sequence is 18 residues long. The junction had 10 bases not matched to a gene; V was cut back by 7 bases and J by 0 bases. The CDR3 nucleotides are TGTGCCAGCACCCCACGGACAGGGGACCGCTCTGGGGCCAACGTCCTGACTTTC. Protein product: CASTPRTGDRSGANVLTF.

This chain links TRBV7-8 with TRBJ2-3; 9 bases are a match to TRBD2. The CDR3 spans 16 residues. V was pared by 5 bases and J by 5 bases, with 11 bases of the junction left unmatched. CDR1 and CDR2 from the germline V gene are SGHVS and FQNEAQ. The CDR3 nucleotides read TGTGCCAGCAGCCCCCCCCTGCGGGAGGGTAGAGATACGCAGTATTTT. Translation: CASSPPLREGRDTQYF.

The V and J genes are TRBV27 and TRBJ1-4; possible D gene TRBD1, 6 bases. This CDR3 spans 13 amino acids. Germline V gene sequence: CDR1 MNHEY, CDR2 SMNVEV (reference sequence). V shed 6 bases and J shed 7 bases, with 12 bases lying between them. CDR3 residues: CASSGTSGEKLFF. CDR3 nucleotide sequence: TGTGCCAGCAGCGGGACAAGCGGTGAAAAACTGTTTTTT.